This T cell receptor beta chain was documented in a study of naive and memory T cell subsets. CMV status came from CD4+ IFNgamma after overnight CMV lysate stimulation. On this clonotype: The antigen remains unidentified.

The CDR3 spans 15 residues. Germline V CDR1 and CDR2: DFQATT, SNEGSKA (reference sequence). V was pared by 4 bases and J by 5 bases, with 10 bases of the junction left unmatched. Study-level results: In naive cells, over 95% of TCR sequences were seen only once. Each distinct alpha or beta sequence counts as one clonotype. A few larger clonotypes appeared in naive repertoires, especially CD8, possibly memory cells re-expressing CD45RA.

An equimolar mix of two oligonucleotides served as the beta constant-region primer for TRBC1 and TRBC2. Four rounds of PCR amplified the ligated cDNA using nested alpha and beta constant-region primers plus SP2. An oligonucleotide with the SP2 primer and a 12-nucleotide UMI was ligated to the cDNA 3' end. TCRdb re-called the UMI-ligation and nested PCR reads with MiXCR, one entry per CDR3 protein. The sample has more than 95,000 distinct CDR3 sequences, about 14% seen once. The sequenced sample consisted of naive CD8+ T cells from blood. This TCR came from a human donor in good health. This chain connects TRBV20-1 to TRBJ2-3, with 9 positions matching TRBD2. This CDR3 is CSAKGREGPGDTQYF. CDR3 bases: TGCAGTGCTAAAGGGCGGGAGGGCCCGGGAGATACGCAGTATTTT.